This TCR beta chain was captured in a study of blood T cells in healthy people across ages. Study overall: Template switching retrieved approximately one barcoded beta molecule for each two T cells.

Using a J-beta primer mix together with a sample-barcoded 5' primer, a second PCR was run for roughly 6 to 11 cycles. TCRdb independently ran MiXCR on the 5' RACE reads; one entry per CDR3 protein. The table has approximately 810,000 distinct CDR3 sequences, 35% to 40% seen once; the top ten hold 10% to 15%. Trimming cost V 2 bases and J 4 bases; bases outside gene matches: 5. CDR1 is DFQATT and CDR2 is SNEGSKA in the germline V gene (reference sequence). This CDR3 is built from 15 residues. General study results and limits: Higher diversity, along with more naive CD4+ cells, distinguished long-lived donors from aged donors.

In the case of this clonotype: Its target is not known.

This rearrangement joins TRBV20-1 to TRBJ2-3; 11 bases agree with TRBD2. This receptor was obtained from a man between 18 and 29 years old in good health. The specimen was blood. The CDR3 loop is CSARTGLAESDTQYF. CDR3 DNA: TGCAGTGCTAGAACGGGACTAGCGGAATCAGATACGCAGTATTTT.